The 16 T cell receptor beta chains reported below all come from one sample, sequenced in a study of blood T cell repertoires in COVID-19. Profiling relied on immunoSEQ multiplex PCR, and the TCRdb table lists in-frame clones only, not all of them. The table shows roughly 130,000 clones, with under 90% occurring only once. Sequencing was done on a sample of peripheral blood. Receptors originate from a woman aged 55-69 years with acute or convalescent COVID-19.

The chain employs TRBV29-1 and TRBJ2-5; TRBD2 is a possible D gene (6 bases). This CDR3 has 14 amino acids. Trimming stripped 5 bases from V and 1 base from J, with 14 bases between. Germline CDR1 SQVTM, CDR2 ANQGSEA. The CDR3 bases are TGCAGCGTTCGGCGGGACGGACTCCAAGAGACCCAGTACTTC. Translation: CSVRRDGLQETQYF.

The CDR3 DNA is TGTGCCAGCGGACAGGGGGCCGGGGAGCTGTTTTTT. Translated: CASGQGAGELFF. The V gene is TRBV27, the J gene TRBJ2-2, with TRBD1 matching 10 bases. This CDR3 has 12 residues. Trimming removed 8 bases from V and 6 bases from J; junction bases left unmatched: 0. Germline V gives CDR1 MNHEY, CDR2 SMNVEV (reference sequence).

The chain carries TRBV5-1 and TRBJ1-1; tentatively, D is TRBD1 (6 bases). Germline V gene sequence: CDR1 SGHRS, CDR2 YFSETQ. This CDR3 has 15 residues. Trimming took off 4 bases at V and 1 base at J, with 14 bases between the two ends. The CDR3 sequence: CASSVQGMKNTEAFF. As DNA, the CDR3 is TGCGCCAGCAGCGTCCAGGGGATGAAGAACACTGAAGCTTTCTTT.

The chain combines TRBV25-1 with TRBJ2-1; TRBD1 matches at 7 bases. Per the germline V gene, CDR1 is MGHDK and CDR2 is SYGVNS. V lost 10 bases to trimming and J lost 4 bases; unmatched junction nucleotides: 7. CDR3 size: 13 residues. CDR3 protein: CANKGTAYNEQFF. The DNA of the CDR3 is TGTGCCAACAAGGGGACAGCTTACAATGAGCAGTTCTTC. Full variable domain (outside the CDR3, taken from reference TRBV25-1 and TRBJ2-1): EADIYQTPRYLVIGTGKKITLECSQTMGHDKMYWYQQDPGMELHLIHYSYGVNSTEKGDLSSESTVSRIRTEHFPLTLESARPSHTSQYLCANKGTAYNEQFFGPGTRLTVL.

The J gene is TRBJ2-3, the V gene TRBV19, with a weak D call TRBD2 (6 bases). The CDR3 covers 13 residues. The V gene lost 6 bases and the J gene lost 6 bases, with 13 bases spanning the gap. Germline V CDR1 and CDR2: LNHDA, SQIVND (reference sequence). The DNA of the CDR3 is TGTGCCAGTAGGGGACTTAGGGGTGATACGCAGTATTTT. This translates into CASRGLRGDTQYF.

The genes are TRBV5-4 and TRBJ1-1; D might be TRBD1 (6 bases). Germline CDR1 reads SGHNT; CDR2 reads YYREEE (reference sequence). The ends were cut back, 4 bases at V and 4 bases at J, with 23 bases in the middle. This CDR3 comprises 17 residues. CDR3 protein: CASSQGSRMGGSTEAFF. Written as DNA, the CDR3 is TGTGCCAGCAGCCAGGGGAGCCGAATGGGTGGGAGCACTGAAGCTTTCTTT. Full variable domain (remainder filled in from reference TRBV5-4 and TRBJ1-1): ETGVTQSPTHLIKTRGQQVTLRCSSQSGHNTVSWYQQALGQGPQFIFQYYREEENGRGNFPPRFSGLQFPNYSSELNVNALELDDSALYLCASSQGSRMGGSTEAFFGQGTRLTVV.

The chain employs TRBV27 and TRBJ2-5; D remains ambiguous. Looked up from germline, CDR1 is MNHEY and CDR2 is SMNVEV (reference sequence). The CDR3 has 14 amino acids. Trimming removed 5 bases at V and 4 bases at J, with 14 bases between. The CDR3 DNA is TGTGCCAGCAGTCTCGGGTACCCCGGAGAGACCCAGTACTTC. Translation gives CASSLGYPGETQYF.

The count of this clone is one. This chain links TRBV5-8 with TRBJ2-7, with a weak D call TRBD2 (6 bases). V was trimmed by 4 bases and J by 7 bases, leaving 18 bases between them. CDR1 and CDR2 from the germline V gene are SGHTS and YDEGEE. The length of the CDR3 is 14 residues. CDR3 sequence reads: CASSPGDLRGEQYF. CDR3 nucleotides: TGTGCCAGCAGCCCGGGGGACTTACGAGGGGAGCAGTACTTC.

This chain connects TRBV6-5 to TRBJ1-2; 8 positions agree with TRBD1. With 5 bases clipped from V and 8 bases from J, the junction kept 10 bases outside the gene matches. CDR1 and CDR2 from the germline V gene are MNHEY and SVGAGI. This CDR3 comprises 14 residues. This CDR3 reads CASSPNSGTGGYTF. The CDR3 nucleotides read TGTGCCAGCAGTCCCAACTCCGGGACAGGCGGCTACACCTTC.

The chain couples TRBV11-2 to TRBJ1-6; TRBD1 matches at 8 bases. J was trimmed by 6 bases and V by 5 bases; bases with no gene match: 6. CDR3 length: 15 amino acids. Germline assignment: CDR1 SGHAT and CDR2 FQNNGV. The CDR3 region is CASSQRGQANSPLHF. CDR3 bases: TGTGCCAGCAGCCAGAGGGGACAGGCTAATTCACCCCTCCACTTT. Full variable domain (rest looked up from reference TRBV11-2 and TRBJ1-6): EAGVAQSPRYKIIEKRQSVAFWCNPISGHATLYWYQQILGQGPKLLIQFQNNGVVDDSQLPKDRFSAERLKGVDSTLKIQPAKLEDSAVYLCASSQRGQANSPLHFGNGTRLTVT.

The V gene is TRBV9, the J gene TRBJ2-3; D not resolved. Germline lookup yields CDR1 SGDLS and CDR2 YYNGEE. The CDR3 runs to 13 residues. Trimming removed 4 bases at V and 0 bases at J, with 6 bases between. In DNA, the CDR3 is TGTGCCAGCAGCCTCTTCAGCACAGATACGCAGTATTTT. This codes for CASSLFSTDTQYF.

The chain couples TRBV5-1 to TRBJ1-6; 12 nucleotides line up with TRBD1. The CDR3 spans 16 residues. Germline-derived CDR1 and CDR2 are SGHRS and YFSETQ. V shed 3 bases and J 7 bases; nucleotides not matched to a gene: 5. This CDR3 reads CASSSGQGARNSPLHF. DNA for the CDR3: TGCGCCAGCAGCTCGGGACAGGGGGCACGGAATTCACCCCTCCACTTT. The full variable domain, completed using reference TRBV5-1 and TRBJ1-6, is KAGVTQTPRYLIKTRGQQVTLSCSPISGHRSVSWYQQTPGQGLQFLFEYFSETQRNKGNFPGRFSGRQFSNSRSEMNVSTLELGDSALYLCASSSGQGARNSPLHFGNGTRLTVT.

This clone was counted a few times. This rearrangement joins TRBV7-8 to TRBJ1-5; no firm D call. The CDR3 consists of 12 residues. Trimming cost V 5 bases and J 10 bases, with 12 bases left between them. CDR1 and CDR2 from the germline V gene are SGHVS and FQNEAQ. The chain's CDR3 is CASSQLGAPQHF. In DNA form, the CDR3 reads TGTGCCAGCAGCCAGCTAGGCGCTCCCCAGCATTTT.

The chain employs TRBV12-3 or TRBV12-4 and TRBJ2-4, with D possibly TRBD2 on 5 matching bases. Trimming removed 3 bases at V and 4 bases at J, with 7 bases between. This CDR3 comprises 13 residues. The CDR3 DNA follows: TGTGCCAGCAGTTTGGGCGGGAAAAACATTCAGTACTTC. Protein sequence: CASSLGGKNIQYF.

The rearrangement joins TRBV11-2 to TRBJ1-1; weak D call: TRBD1 (5 bases). CDR3 length: 15 residues. V was shortened by 5 bases and J by 5 bases, with 18 bases between the two germline ends. Germline V CDR1 and CDR2: SGHAT, FQNNGV. The DNA of the CDR3 is TGTGCCAGCAGCCCGTCATGGGAGGGGTTAACTGAAGCTTTCTTT. Translated, it gives CASSPSWEGLTEAFF.

The chain couples TRBV19 to TRBJ1-6; D gene unclear. Germline V gene lookup returns CDR1 LNHDA and CDR2 SQIVND (reference sequence). The CDR3 totals 19 residues. V lost 4 bases to trimming and J lost 0 bases, with 19 bases between them. CDR3 in amino acids: CASSTTTGGIGSYNSPLHF. Here the CDR3 DNA reads TGTGCCAGTAGTACCACCACCGGCGGGATTGGCTCCTATAATTCACCCCTCCACTTT.